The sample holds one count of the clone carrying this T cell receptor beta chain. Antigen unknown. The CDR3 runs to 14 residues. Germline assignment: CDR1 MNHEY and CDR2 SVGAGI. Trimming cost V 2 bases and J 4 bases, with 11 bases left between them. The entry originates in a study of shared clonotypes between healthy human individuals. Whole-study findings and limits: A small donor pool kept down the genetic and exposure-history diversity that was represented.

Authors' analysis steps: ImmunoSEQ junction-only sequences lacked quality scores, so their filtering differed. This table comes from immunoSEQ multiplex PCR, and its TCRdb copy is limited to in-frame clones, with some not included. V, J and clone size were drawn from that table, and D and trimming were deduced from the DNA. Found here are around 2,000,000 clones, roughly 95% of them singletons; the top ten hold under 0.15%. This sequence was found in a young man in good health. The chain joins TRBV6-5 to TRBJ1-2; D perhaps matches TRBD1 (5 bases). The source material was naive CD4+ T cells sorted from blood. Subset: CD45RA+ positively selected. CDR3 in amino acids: CASSYVGGSYGYTF. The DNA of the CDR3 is TGTGCCAGCAGTTACGTCGGGGGGTCCTATGGCTACACCTTC.